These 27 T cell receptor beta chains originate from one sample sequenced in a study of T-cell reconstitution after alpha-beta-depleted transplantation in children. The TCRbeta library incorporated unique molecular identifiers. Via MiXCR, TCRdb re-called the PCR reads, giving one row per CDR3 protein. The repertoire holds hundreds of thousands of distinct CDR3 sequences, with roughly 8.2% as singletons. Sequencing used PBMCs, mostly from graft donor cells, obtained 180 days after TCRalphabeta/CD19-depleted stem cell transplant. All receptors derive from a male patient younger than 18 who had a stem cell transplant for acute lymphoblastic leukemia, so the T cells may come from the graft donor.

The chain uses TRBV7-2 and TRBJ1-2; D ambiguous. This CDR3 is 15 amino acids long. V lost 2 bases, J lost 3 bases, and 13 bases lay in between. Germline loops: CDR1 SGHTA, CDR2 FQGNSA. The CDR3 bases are TGTGCCAGCAGCTTACCAAGTCGCACCTACTATGGCTACACCTTC. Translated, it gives CASSLPSRTYYGYTF.

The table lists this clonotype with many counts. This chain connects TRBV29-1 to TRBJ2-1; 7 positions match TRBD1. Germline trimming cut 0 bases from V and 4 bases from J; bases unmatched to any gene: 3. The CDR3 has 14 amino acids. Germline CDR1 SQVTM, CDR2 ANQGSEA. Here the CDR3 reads CSVEEDRRYNEQFF. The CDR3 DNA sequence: TGCAGCGTTGAAGAGGACAGGCGATACAATGAGCAGTTCTTC.

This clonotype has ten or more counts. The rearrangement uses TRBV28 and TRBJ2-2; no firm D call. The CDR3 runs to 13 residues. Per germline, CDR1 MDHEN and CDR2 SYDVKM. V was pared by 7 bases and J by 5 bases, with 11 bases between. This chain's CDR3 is CASKARATGELFF. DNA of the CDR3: TGTGCCAGCAAGGCTAGGGCGACCGGGGAGCTGTTTTTT.

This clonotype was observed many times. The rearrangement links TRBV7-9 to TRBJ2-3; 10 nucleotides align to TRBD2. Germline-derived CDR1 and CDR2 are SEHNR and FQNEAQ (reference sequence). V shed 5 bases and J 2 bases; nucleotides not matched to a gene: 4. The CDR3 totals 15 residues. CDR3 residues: CASSILAGSTDTQYF. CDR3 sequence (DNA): TGTGCCAGCAGCATACTAGCGGGGTCCACAGATACGCAGTATTTT.

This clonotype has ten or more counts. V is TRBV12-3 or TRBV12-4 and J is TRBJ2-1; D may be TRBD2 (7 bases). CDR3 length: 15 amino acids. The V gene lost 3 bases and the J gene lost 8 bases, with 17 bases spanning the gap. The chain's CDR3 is CASSLGGALRYEQFF. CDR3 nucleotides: TGTGCCAGCAGTTTGGGGGGGGCCCTCAGGTATGAGCAGTTCTTC.

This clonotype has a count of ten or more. The CDR3 loop is CASSLGVAEKLFF. CDR3 DNA: TGTGCCAGCAGCCTCGGGGTAGCGGAAAAACTGTTTTTT. The J gene is TRBJ1-4, the V gene TRBV7-9; D call uncertain. The CDR3 is 13 residues long. From germline, CDR1 is SEHNR and CDR2 FQNEAQ (reference sequence). Trimming pared 5 bases from V and 8 bases from J, leaving 12 bases between.

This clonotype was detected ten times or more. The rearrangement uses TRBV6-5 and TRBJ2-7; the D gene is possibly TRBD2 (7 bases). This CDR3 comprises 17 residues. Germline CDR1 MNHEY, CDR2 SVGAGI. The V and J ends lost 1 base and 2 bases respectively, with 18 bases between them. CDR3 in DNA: TGTGCCAGCAGTTACTTTCGAGGGGGGAGGGACCCCTACGAGCAGTACTTC. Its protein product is CASSYFRGGRDPYEQYF.

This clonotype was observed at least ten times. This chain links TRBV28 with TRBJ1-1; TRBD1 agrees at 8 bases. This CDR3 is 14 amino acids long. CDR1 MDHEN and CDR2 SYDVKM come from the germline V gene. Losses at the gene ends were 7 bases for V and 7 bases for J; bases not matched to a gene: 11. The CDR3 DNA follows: TGTGCCAGCAACCGCTTCGTCGACAGGGGTGAAGCTTTCTTT. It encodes CASNRFVDRGEAFF.

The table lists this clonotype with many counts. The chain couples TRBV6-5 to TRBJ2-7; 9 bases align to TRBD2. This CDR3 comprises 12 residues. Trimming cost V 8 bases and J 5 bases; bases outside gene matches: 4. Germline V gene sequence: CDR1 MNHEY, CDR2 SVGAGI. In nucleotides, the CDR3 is TGTGCCAGCGGTAGCGGGGGCCACGAGCAGTACTTC. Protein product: CASGSGGHEQYF.

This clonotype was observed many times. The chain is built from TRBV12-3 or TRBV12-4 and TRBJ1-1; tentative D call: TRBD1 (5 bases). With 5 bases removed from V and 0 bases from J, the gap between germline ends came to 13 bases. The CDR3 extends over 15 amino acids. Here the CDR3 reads CASSPQGRMNTEAFF. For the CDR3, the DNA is TGTGCCAGCAGTCCTCAGGGACGGATGAACACTGAAGCTTTCTTT.

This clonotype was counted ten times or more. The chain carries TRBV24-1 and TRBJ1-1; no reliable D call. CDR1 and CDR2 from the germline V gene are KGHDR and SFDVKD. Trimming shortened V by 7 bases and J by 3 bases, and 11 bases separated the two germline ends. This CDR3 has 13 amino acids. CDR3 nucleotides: TGTGCCACCAGGGCCCCCGGGTACACTGAAGCTTTCTTT. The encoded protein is CATRAPGYTEAFF.

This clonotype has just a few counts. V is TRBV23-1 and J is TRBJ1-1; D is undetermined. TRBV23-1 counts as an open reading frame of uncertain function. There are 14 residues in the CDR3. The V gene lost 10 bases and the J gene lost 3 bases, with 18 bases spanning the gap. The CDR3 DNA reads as TGCGCCATCCGACGGGGAAAAGTGGACACTGAAGCTTTCTTT. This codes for CAIRRGKVDTEAFF.

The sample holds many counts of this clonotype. In nucleotides, the CDR3 is TGTGCCAGCTCACGGAGCGTAACAGGGAGAGAGAGAGAGACCCAGTACTTC. Protein: CASSRSVTGRERETQYF. The gene calls are TRBV18 and TRBJ2-5; a weak D match, TRBD1 (6 bases). Germline CDR1 is KGHSH and CDR2 is LQKENI. The CDR3 runs 17 residues. V was cut by 4 bases and J by 4 bases, with 22 bases left in between. Using reference TRBV18 and TRBJ2-5 for the parts outside the CDR3, the full variable domain is NAGVMQNPRHLVRRRGQEARLRCSPMKGHSHVYWYRQLPEEGLKFMVYLQKENIIDESGMPKERFSAEFPKEGPSILRIQQVVRGDSAAYFCASSRSVTGRERETQYFGPGTRLLVL.

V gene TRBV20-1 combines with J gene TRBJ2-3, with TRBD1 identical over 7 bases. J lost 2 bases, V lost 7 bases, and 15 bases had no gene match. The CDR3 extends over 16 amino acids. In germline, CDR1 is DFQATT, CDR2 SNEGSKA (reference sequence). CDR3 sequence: CSVWGFGTVSTDTQYF. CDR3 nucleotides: TGCAGTGTCTGGGGTTTCGGGACAGTCTCCACAGATACGCAGTATTTT.

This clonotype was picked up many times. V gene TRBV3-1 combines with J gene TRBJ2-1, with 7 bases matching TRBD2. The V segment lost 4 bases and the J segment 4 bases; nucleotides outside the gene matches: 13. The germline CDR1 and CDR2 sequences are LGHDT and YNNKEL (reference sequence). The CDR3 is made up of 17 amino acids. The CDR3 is CASSPGPAGAVYNEQFF. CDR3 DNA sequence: TGTGCCAGCAGCCCTGGTCCCGCGGGAGCCGTTTACAATGAGCAGTTCTTC.

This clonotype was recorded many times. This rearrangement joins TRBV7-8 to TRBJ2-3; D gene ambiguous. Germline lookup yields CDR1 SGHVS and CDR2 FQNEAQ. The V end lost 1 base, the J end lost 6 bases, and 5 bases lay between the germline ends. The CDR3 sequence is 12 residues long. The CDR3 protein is CASSLVRDTQYF. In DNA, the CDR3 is TGTGCCAGCAGCTTAGTGCGGGATACGCAGTATTTT.

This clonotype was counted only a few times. The DNA of the CDR3 is TGTGCCAGCTCCGGGACTACTACGGATACGCAGTATTTT. Residues: CASSGTTTDTQYF. The rearrangement links TRBV6-2 or TRBV6-3 to TRBJ2-3; 7 nucleotides match TRBD2. V lost 8 bases to trimming and J lost 6 bases; unmatched junction nucleotides: 8. The CDR3 is 13 residues long. Germline values: CDR1 MNHEY, CDR2 SVGEGT.

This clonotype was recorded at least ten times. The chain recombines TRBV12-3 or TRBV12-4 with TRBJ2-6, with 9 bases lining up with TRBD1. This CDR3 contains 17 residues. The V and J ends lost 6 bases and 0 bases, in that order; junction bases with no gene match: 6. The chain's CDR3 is CASRPGTGFSGANVLTF. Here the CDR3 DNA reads TGTGCCAGCAGGCCCGGGACAGGGTTCTCTGGGGCCAACGTCCTGACTTTC.

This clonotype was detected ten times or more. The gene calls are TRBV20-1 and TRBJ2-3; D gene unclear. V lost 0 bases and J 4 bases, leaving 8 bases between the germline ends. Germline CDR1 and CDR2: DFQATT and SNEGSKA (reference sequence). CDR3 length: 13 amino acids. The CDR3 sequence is CSARDWGSDTQYF. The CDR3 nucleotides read TGCAGTGCTAGAGATTGGGGTTCAGATACGCAGTATTTT.

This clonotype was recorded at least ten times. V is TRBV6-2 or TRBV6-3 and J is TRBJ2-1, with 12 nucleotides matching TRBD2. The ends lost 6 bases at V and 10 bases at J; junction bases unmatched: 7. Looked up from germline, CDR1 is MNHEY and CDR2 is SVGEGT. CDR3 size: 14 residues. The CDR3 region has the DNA TGTGCCAGCAGGAAGACTAGCGGGGGAGAAGAGCAGTTCTTC. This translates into CASRKTSGGEEQFF.

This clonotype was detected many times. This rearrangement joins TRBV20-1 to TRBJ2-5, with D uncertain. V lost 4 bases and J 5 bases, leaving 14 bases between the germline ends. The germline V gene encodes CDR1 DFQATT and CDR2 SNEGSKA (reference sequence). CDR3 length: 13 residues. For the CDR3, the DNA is TGCAGTGCTAATACCCCTGGTTGGGAGACCCAGTACTTC. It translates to CSANTPGWETQYF.

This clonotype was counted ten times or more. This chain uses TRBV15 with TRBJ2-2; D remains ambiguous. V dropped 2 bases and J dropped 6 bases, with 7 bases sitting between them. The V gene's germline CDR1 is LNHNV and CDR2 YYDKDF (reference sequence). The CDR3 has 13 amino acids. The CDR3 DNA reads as TGTGCCACCAGCAGACGTCAACCCGGGGAGCTGTTTTTT. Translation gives CATSRRQPGELFF.

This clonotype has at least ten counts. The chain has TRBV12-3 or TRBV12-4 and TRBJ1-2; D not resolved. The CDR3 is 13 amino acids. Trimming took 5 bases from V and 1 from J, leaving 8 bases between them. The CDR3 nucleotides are TGTGCCAGCAGTGTCAGGTTTAACTATGGCTACACCTTC. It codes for CASSVRFNYGYTF.

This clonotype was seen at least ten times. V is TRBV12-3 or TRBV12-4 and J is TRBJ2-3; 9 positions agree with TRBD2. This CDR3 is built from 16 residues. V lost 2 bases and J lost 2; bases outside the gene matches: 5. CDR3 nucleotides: TGTGCCAGCAGTTTAATAGCGGGGGACCCCACAGATACGCAGTATTTT. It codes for CASSLIAGDPTDTQYF.

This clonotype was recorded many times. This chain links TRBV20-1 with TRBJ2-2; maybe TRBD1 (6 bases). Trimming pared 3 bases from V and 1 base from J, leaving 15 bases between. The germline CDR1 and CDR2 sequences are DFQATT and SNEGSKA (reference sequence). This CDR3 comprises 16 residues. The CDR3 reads CSARKPGQMNTGELFF. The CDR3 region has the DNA TGCAGTGCTAGGAAACCGGGACAAATGAACACCGGGGAGCTGTTTTTT.

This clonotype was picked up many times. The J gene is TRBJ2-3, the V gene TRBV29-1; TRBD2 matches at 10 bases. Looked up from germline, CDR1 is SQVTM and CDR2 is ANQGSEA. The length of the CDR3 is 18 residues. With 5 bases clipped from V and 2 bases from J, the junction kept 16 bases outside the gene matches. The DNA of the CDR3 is TGCAGCGTTCGAATCCGGCCTAGCGGGAGAGGCATCACAGATACGCAGTATTTT. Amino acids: CSVRIRPSGRGITDTQYF.

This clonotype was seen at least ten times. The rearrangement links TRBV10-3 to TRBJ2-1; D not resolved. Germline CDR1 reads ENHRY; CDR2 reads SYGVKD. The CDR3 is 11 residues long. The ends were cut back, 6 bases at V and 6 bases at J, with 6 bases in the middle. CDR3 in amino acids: CAISGFNEQFF. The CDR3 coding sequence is TGTGCCATCAGCGGATTCAATGAGCAGTTCTTC.